The 27 T cell receptor beta chains given below trace back to one sample, sequenced in a study of blood T cell repertoires in COVID-19 (dated by TCRdb to 2020 to 2022). The library was generated by the immunoSEQ multiplex PCR assay. This is the immuneACCESS table as TCRdb keeps it, with only in-frame sequences that have V and J called. A part of the clones is gone; compared with another copy, unresolved V genes explain less than half, and the rest is unexplained. The sample yields 140,000 to 150,000 clones; over 70% were counted once. Around 2.1% of the sample lies in the top ten. The sample taken for sequencing was peripheral blood. The receptors here all came from an older woman with acute or convalescent COVID-19.

The genes are TRBV4-1 and TRBJ2-7, with TRBD2 as a possible D gene (5 bases). The CDR3 has 16 residues. V lost 0 bases, J lost 0 bases, and 12 bases lay in between. Germline V gene sequence: CDR1 MGHRA, CDR2 YSYEKL. This CDR3 reads CASSQEIEGSSYEQYF. The CDR3, as DNA: TGCGCCAGCAGCCAAGAAATTGAGGGAAGCTCCTACGAGCAGTACTTC.

This chain links TRBV2 with TRBJ2-1; TRBD2 aligns across 7 bases. The CDR3 consists of 15 residues. Germline assignment: CDR1 SNHLY and CDR2 FYNNEI. J gave up 3 bases and V 6 bases, and 8 bases lay outside the gene matches. The CDR3 bases are TGTGCCAGCAGCGAACTAGCGATCTTCTACAATGAGCAGTTCTTC. The encoded protein is CASSELAIFYNEQFF.

This chain links TRBV28 with TRBJ2-1, with D maybe TRBD2 (5 bases). Germline-derived CDR1 and CDR2 are MDHEN and SYDVKM. There are 17 residues in the CDR3. Trimming pared 7 bases from V and 9 bases from J, leaving 28 bases between. The CDR3 is CASTDLGRTRLSGEQFF. The CDR3, as DNA: TGTGCCAGCACCGACCTAGGTAGGACCCGACTAAGTGGTGAGCAGTTCTTC.

The chain carries TRBV28 and TRBJ1-4, with unresolved D. CDR3 size: 16 residues. Between the trimmed V and J ends, which lost 3 bases and 7 bases, there was a span of 18 bases. Germline V gene sequence: CDR1 MDHEN, CDR2 SYDVKM. Here the CDR3 DNA reads TGTGCCAGCAGTTTTATCTCTGCGGGGTGGTCTGAAAAACTGTTTTTT. Encoded protein: CASSFISAGWSEKLFF.

This chain links TRBV7-9 with TRBJ2-1; D gene ambiguous. The CDR3 is 13 amino acids. Germline-derived CDR1 and CDR2 are SEHNR and FQNEAQ (reference sequence). Trimming left V 5 bases short and J 0 bases short, with 5 bases between. The DNA for the CDR3 is TGTGCCAGCAGCCTAAGCTCCTACAATGAGCAGTTCTTC. This translates into CASSLSSYNEQFF.

The J gene is TRBJ2-1, the V gene TRBV29-1, with D unclear. Looked up from germline, CDR1 is SQVTM and CDR2 is ANQGSEA. Trimming left V 4 bases short and J 3 bases short, with 10 bases between. There are 13 residues in the CDR3. This CDR3 is CSVVRQIYNEQFF. In DNA form, the CDR3 reads TGCAGCGTTGTCCGTCAGATCTACAATGAGCAGTTCTTC.

This chain joins TRBV7-2 and TRBJ2-1; D is possibly TRBD2 (5 bases). CDR1 is SGHTA, CDR2 FQGNSA, per germline. Trimming cost V 4 bases and J 3 bases, with 16 bases left between them. The length of the CDR3 is 16 residues. CDR3 protein: CASSSLPGFIYNEQFF. CDR3 sequence (DNA): TGTGCCAGCAGCTCTCTACCGGGGTTTATCTACAATGAGCAGTTCTTC.

This clone was counted once. This rearrangement joins TRBV6-6 to TRBJ2-7; D possibly corresponds to TRBD2 (5 bases). Per germline, CDR1 MNHNY and CDR2 SVGAGI (reference sequence). The CDR3 has 13 residues. V shed 6 bases and J shed 2 bases, with 11 bases lying between them. DNA for the CDR3: TGTGCCAGCAGCCCGGGATCCACCTACGAGCAGTACTTC. Its protein is CASSPGSTYEQYF.

The chain uses TRBV27 and TRBJ2-7; D possibly corresponds to TRBD1 (6 bases). The CDR3 extends over 14 amino acids. Germline values: CDR1 MNHEY, CDR2 SMNVEV (reference sequence). V gave up 5 bases and J gave up 0 bases, with 11 bases separating them. The CDR3 sequence is CASSHRDSSYEQYF. The CDR3 DNA follows: TGTGCCAGCAGTCACAGGGATAGCTCCTACGAGCAGTACTTC.

V usage is TRBV5-1 and J usage is TRBJ2-5; the D is unclear. The length of the CDR3 is 15 residues. Germline loops: CDR1 SGHRS, CDR2 YFSETQ. V shed 0 bases and J shed 1 base, with 10 bases lying between them. As DNA, the CDR3 is TGCGCCAGCAGCTTGGACACGCTTCCCCAAGAGACCCAGTACTTC. Its protein is CASSLDTLPQETQYF. The whole variable domain, filled in from reference TRBV5-1 and TRBJ2-5, reads KAGVTQTPRYLIKTRGQQVTLSCSPISGHRSVSWYQQTPGQGLQFLFEYFSETQRNKGNFPGRFSGRQFSNSRSEMNVSTLELGDSALYLCASSLDTLPQETQYFGPGTRLLVL.

This chain uses TRBV5-4 with TRBJ1-5; TRBD1 is a possible D gene (6 bases). The V gene lost 1 base and the J gene lost 6 bases, with 11 bases spanning the gap. The CDR3 runs 14 residues. Germline CDR1 SGHNT, CDR2 YYREEE (reference sequence). CDR3 bases: TGTGCCAGCAGCTTGTTTGGGGGCACTCAGCCCCAGCATTTT. It specifies CASSLFGGTQPQHF.

The chain is built from TRBV5-1 and TRBJ2-3; D gene uncertain. In germline, CDR1 is SGHRS, CDR2 YFSETQ. The CDR3 length is 14 residues. Trimming took off 0 bases at V and 0 bases at J, with 5 bases between the two ends. CDR3 DNA: TGCGCCAGCAGCTTGGAGCTGAGCACAGATACGCAGTATTTT. Translation gives CASSLELSTDTQYF. Full variable domain (remainder filled in from reference TRBV5-1 and TRBJ2-3): KAGVTQTPRYLIKTRGQQVTLSCSPISGHRSVSWYQQTPGQGLQFLFEYFSETQRNKGNFPGRFSGRQFSNSRSEMNVSTLELGDSALYLCASSLELSTDTQYFGPGTRLTVL.

The chain combines TRBV12-3 or TRBV12-4 with TRBJ2-7; D is unclear. V dropped 5 bases and J dropped 9 bases, with 14 bases sitting between them. The CDR3 has 12 amino acids. The CDR3 DNA follows: TGTGCCAGCAGTCCGAATGTACGAGTGCAGTACTTC. Protein product: CASSPNVRVQYF.

The chain links TRBV5-1 to TRBJ2-5, with D possibly TRBD2 on 6 matching bases. Looked up from germline, CDR1 is SGHRS and CDR2 is YFSETQ. This CDR3 has 16 amino acids. Trimming shortened V by 1 base and J by 1 base, and 14 bases separated the two germline ends. CDR3 protein: CASSLIGHGGQETQYF. The CDR3, as DNA: TGCGCCAGCAGCTTGATCGGGCACGGGGGCCAAGAGACCCAGTACTTC.

The chain carries TRBV18 and TRBJ2-7; D might be TRBD1 (5 bases). The V gene's germline CDR1 is KGHSH and CDR2 LQKENI. The V gene lost 2 bases and the J gene lost 2 bases, with 10 bases spanning the gap. The CDR3 contains 14 residues. CDR3 in amino acids: CASSPDSEPYEQYF. The CDR3, as DNA: TGTGCCAGCTCACCAGACAGCGAACCCTACGAGCAGTACTTC. Complete variable domain (other parts from reference TRBV18 and TRBJ2-7): NAGVMQNPRHLVRRRGQEARLRCSPMKGHSHVYWYRQLPEEGLKFMVYLQKENIIDESGMPKERFSAEFPKEGPSILRIQQVVRGDSAAYFCASSPDSEPYEQYFGPGTRLTVT.

The rearrangement links TRBV29-1 to TRBJ2-1; TRBD1 matches at 9 bases. Unmatched junction bases numbered 15, after V lost 6 bases and J lost 6 bases. From germline, CDR1 is SQVTM and CDR2 ANQGSEA. This CDR3 region has 16 residues. As DNA, the CDR3 is TGCAGCGTCCCGGGACAGGGAGAGTTACCGGGCAATGAGCAGTTCTTC. It is translated as CSVPGQGELPGNEQFF.

The rearrangement uses TRBV7-9 and TRBJ1-2, with 7 positions matching TRBD1. The CDR3 has 13 amino acids. Germline trimming cut 5 bases from V and 5 bases from J; bases unmatched to any gene: 5. The germline gives CDR1 SEHNR, CDR2 FQNEAQ (reference sequence). The CDR3 region is CASSHQTGYGYTF. The CDR3 DNA sequence: TGTGCCAGCAGCCACCAGACAGGGTATGGCTACACCTTC.

This chain uses TRBV7-9 with TRBJ2-1, with D possibly TRBD2 on 5 matching bases. Germline V CDR1 and CDR2: SEHNR, FQNEAQ (reference sequence). V was trimmed by 3 bases and J by 8 bases, leaving 8 bases between them. The CDR3 contains 12 residues. The CDR3 region is CASSFLRDEQFF. CDR3 nucleotides: TGTGCCAGCAGCTTTTTGAGGGATGAGCAGTTCTTC.

The chain is built from TRBV30 and TRBJ1-5; 7 bases are shared with TRBD1. This CDR3 has 14 residues. Germline CDR1 and CDR2: GTSNPN and SVGIG (reference sequence). The ends lost 3 bases at V and 7 bases at J; junction bases unmatched: 9. The CDR3 protein is CAWSAMGQSQPQHF. Written as DNA, the CDR3 is TGTGCCTGGAGCGCGATGGGACAGTCCCAGCCCCAGCATTTT.

This clone was observed a few times. The chain carries TRBV6-1 and TRBJ1-2; 8 bases are a match to TRBD1. The germline V gene encodes CDR1 MNHNS and CDR2 SASEGT. The CDR3 contains 13 residues. V lost 2 bases to trimming and J lost 6 bases; unmatched junction nucleotides: 2. The CDR3 DNA reads TGTGCCAGCAGTGAACAGGGGGCTAATGGCTACACCTTC. It encodes CASSEQGANGYTF.

The chain couples TRBV5-1 to TRBJ2-5, with TRBD1 matching over 7 bases. The V gene's germline CDR1 is SGHRS and CDR2 YFSETQ. The junction had 5 bases not matched to a gene; V was cut back by 3 bases and J by 3 bases. This CDR3 is 14 amino acids long. The CDR3 loop is CASSYTGQKETQYF. CDR3 nucleotide sequence: TGCGCCAGCAGCTACACGGGACAGAAAGAGACCCAGTACTTC.

This chain links TRBV5-1 with TRBJ2-7; TRBD1 agrees at 7 bases. The CDR3 is 15 amino acids. With V trimmed by 0 bases and J by 1 base, 4 bases remained unmatched. Per the germline V gene, CDR1 is SGHRS and CDR2 is YFSETQ. The CDR3 DNA follows: TGCGCCAGCAGCTTGGCGGGACAGCCATCCTACGAGCAGTACTTC. Residues: CASSLAGQPSYEQYF.

The J gene is TRBJ2-1, the V gene TRBV3-1 (or the pseudogene TRBV3-2); the D gene is possibly TRBD2 (5 bases). This CDR3 is 14 amino acids long. The germline V gene has CDR1 LGHDT and CDR2 YNNKEL (reference sequence). V dropped 3 bases and J dropped 10 bases, with 16 bases sitting between them. Here the CDR3 reads CASSQTRGWSEQFF. CDR3 bases: TGTGCCAGCAGCCAGACCCGGGGTTGGAGCGAGCAGTTCTTC.

The CDR3 DNA sequence: TGTGCCAGCAGCGTTGGGCCTGGAAACACCATATATTTT. Translation gives CASSVGPGNTIYF. V is TRBV3-1 (or the pseudogene TRBV3-2) and J is TRBJ1-3, with no clear D. V was trimmed by 5 bases and J by 2 bases, leaving 7 bases between them. The germline gives CDR1 LGHDT, CDR2 YNNKEL (reference sequence). The CDR3 is 13 residues long.

The chain couples TRBV5-1 to TRBJ2-7; weak D call: TRBD1 (5 bases). CDR3 length equals 16 residues. Germline assignment: CDR1 SGHRS and CDR2 YFSETQ. V was shortened by 1 base and J by 5 bases, with 19 bases between the two germline ends. CDR3 region: CASSLLPSGLGHEQYF. CDR3 in DNA: TGCGCCAGCAGCTTGTTACCTTCAGGGCTAGGCCACGAGCAGTACTTC. The entire variable domain, with the rest obtained from reference TRBV5-1 and TRBJ2-7, is as follows: KAGVTQTPRYLIKTRGQQVTLSCSPISGHRSVSWYQQTPGQGLQFLFEYFSETQRNKGNFPGRFSGRQFSNSRSEMNVSTLELGDSALYLCASSLLPSGLGHEQYFGPGTRLTVT.

This chain joins TRBV20-1 and TRBJ2-7, with 7 nucleotides matching TRBD1. Losses at the gene ends were 3 bases for V and 2 bases for J; bases not matched to a gene: 4. This CDR3 comprises 13 residues. Per germline, CDR1 DFQATT and CDR2 SNEGSKA (reference sequence). CDR3 DNA sequence: TGCAGTGCTAGTGGGACAGAAGCCTACGAGCAGTACTTC. This translates into CSASGTEAYEQYF.

The chain carries TRBV5-6 and TRBJ1-2; no clear D gene. CDR1 SGHDT and CDR2 YYEEEE come from the germline V gene. The V end lost 0 bases, the J end lost 5 bases, and 17 bases lay between the germline ends. CDR3 size: 16 residues. The CDR3, as DNA: TGTGCCAGCAGCTTGGCCTATACGCCCCGGGGTTATGGCTACACCTTC. It yields the protein CASSLAYTPRGYGYTF.